This T cell receptor (beta chain) was observed in a study of cytomegalovirus exposure and HLA in healthy donors. Study results and caveats: Sequences of the TCR beta chain were said to predict the HLA-A and HLA-B alleles of most subjects accurately.

Trimming left V 5 bases short and J 0 bases short, with 8 bases between. The CDR3 contains 13 residues. Germline V lookup: CDR1 SEHNR, CDR2 FQNEAQ (reference sequence). In the PCR, 60 Vbeta and 13 Jbeta primers were used. Repertoires were generated with immunoSEQ multiplex PCR, while TCRdb's copy carries only in-frame clones and drops some. In total, the table holds roughly 70,000 clones. Worth noting for this clone: The antigen remains undetermined.

Though nominally healthy at sampling, donors likely had unrecorded immune exposures. The sample was PBMCs. The receptor's source is a man aged 40-55 years in good health and CMV-seronegative. This chain joins TRBV7-9 and TRBJ2-7; D is unresolved. CDR3 region: CASSPRVSYEQYF. In DNA, the CDR3 is TGTGCCAGCAGCCCTCGCGTCTCCTACGAGCAGTACTTC.